The clone carrying this T cell receptor beta chain was picked up a small number of times. This sample is part of a study of patients and donors after allogeneic stem cell transplantation. TCRdb reprocessed the RT-PCR reads via MiXCR and lists one record per CDR3 protein. The sample lists 800,000 to 1,000,000 distinct CDR3 sequences; more than 15% were seen once. V lost 1 base and J 4 bases, leaving 11 bases between the germline ends. Germline CDR1 and CDR2: SGHRS and YFSETQ. The CDR3 loop spans 15 amino acids. The V gene is TRBV5-1, the J gene TRBJ1-4, with D perhaps matching TRBD1 (6 bases). The receptor comes from a human donor who was either an allogeneic HSCT recipient or a stem cell or donor lymphocyte infusion donor (not recorded which). It is not recorded whose cells these are; they may come from a transplant donor. Material: blood, either unsorted or a sorted T cell fraction (not recorded which). The CDR3 sequence is CASSLTGTSNEKLFF. The CDR3 region has the DNA TGCGCCAGCAGCTTGACGGGGACAAGTAATGAAAAACTGTTTTTT.